The 19 T cell receptor beta chains in this list originate from one sample, sequenced in a study of cytomegalovirus exposure and HLA in healthy donors. The PCR ran on 60 Vbeta and 13 Jbeta primers. Sequenced by immunoSEQ multiplex PCR; TCRdb stores in-frame clones only, minus some. Of 150,000 to 180,000 clones listed, around 70% are singletons. The sample consisted of PBMCs. The receptors were gathered from a man between 25 and 39 years old in good health and CMV-seronegative.

A word on this clone: Germline and junction disagree at one end, which may indicate a read error. The chain is built from TRBV5-1 and TRBJ1-6; 9 bases fit TRBD1. CDR1 and CDR2 from the germline V gene are SGHRS and YFSETQ. The CDR3 spans 16 residues. CDR3 nucleotides: TGCGCCAGCAGCGAAGGACAGGGGAGGTATAATTCACCCCTCAACTTT. Protein: CASSEGQGRYNSPLNF. The full variable domain, rest sourced from reference TRBV5-1 and TRBJ1-6, is KAGVTQTPRYLIKTRGQQVTLSCSPISGHRSVSWYQQTPGQGLQFLFEYFSETQRNKGNFPGRFSGRQFSNSRSEMNVSTLELGDSALYLCASSEGQGRYNSPLNFGNGTRLTVT.

The chain is built from TRBV29-1 and TRBJ2-7, with a tentative D call TRBD1 (6 bases). V was cut by 4 bases and J by 1 base, with 14 bases left in between. The CDR3 is 14 amino acids. Germline V lookup: CDR1 SQVTM, CDR2 ANQGSEA. Here the CDR3 reads CSVVVGGRSYEQYF. In DNA, the CDR3 is TGCAGCGTTGTCGTAGGGGGACGGTCCTACGAGCAGTACTTC.

The chain's CDR3 is CASSQVASHHGELFF. The CDR3 nucleotides are TGTGCCAGCAGCCAAGTGGCCTCTCACCACGGGGAGCTGTTTTTT. This rearrangement joins TRBV14 to TRBJ2-2; D is ambiguous. Per germline, CDR1 SGHDN and CDR2 FVKESK. The V end was cut by 1 base, the J end by 7 bases, with 13 bases between. The CDR3 spans 15 residues.

This chain links TRBV5-8 with TRBJ1-1; D unclear. CDR1 and CDR2 from the germline V gene are SGHTS and YDEGEE. Trimming took off 0 bases at V and 6 bases at J, with 12 bases between the two ends. The CDR3 totals 14 residues. Here the CDR3 reads CASSLDSPRPEAFF. DNA for the CDR3: TGTGCCAGCAGCTTGGATTCCCCTAGGCCTGAAGCTTTCTTT.

V usage is TRBV6-5 and J usage is TRBJ1-1; 8 bases are shared with TRBD1. This CDR3 spans 15 amino acids. Germline CDR1 is MNHEY and CDR2 is SVGAGI. V trimming: 7 bases; J trimming: 1 base; junction bases outside the gene matches: 8. The CDR3 region is CASTKTGVGNTEAFF. The CDR3 DNA is TGTGCCAGCACCAAGACAGGGGTTGGGAACACTGAAGCTTTCTTT.

The chain links TRBV28 to TRBJ1-2, with D unresolved. Germline lookup yields CDR1 MDHEN and CDR2 SYDVKM. This CDR3 has 13 residues. Trimming cost V 10 bases and J 8 bases, with 20 bases left between them. CDR3 residues: CATSRTYPGGYTF. As DNA, the CDR3 is TGTGCCACCAGCAGGACGTATCCGGGAGGCTACACCTTC.

This chain connects TRBV1 to TRBJ2-3; no DNA check was done on the table's D call, TRBD1. TRBV1 has pseudogene status. The CDR3 has 17 residues. CDR3: CTSSQHYRDKCTDTQYF. Written as DNA, the CDR3 is TGCACCAGCAGCCAACATTACCGGGACAAATGCACAGATACGCAGTATTTT.

V is TRBV6-1 and J is TRBJ2-3; the D gene is possibly TRBD2 (6 bases). Germline assignment: CDR1 MNHNS and CDR2 SASEGT. The CDR3 has 15 residues. V dropped 4 bases and J dropped 2 bases, with 13 bases sitting between them. The CDR3 nucleotides read TGTGCCAGCAGTGCTCTGGGACTGGACACAGATACGCAGTATTTT. Protein: CASSALGLDTDTQYF.

The chain joins TRBV27 to TRBJ2-7; 7 bases fit TRBD1. Germline loops: CDR1 MNHEY, CDR2 SMNVEV (reference sequence). V dropped 5 bases and J dropped 4; count of bases not matched to a gene: 5. The CDR3 loop spans 13 amino acids. As DNA, the CDR3 is TGTGCCAGCAGTGCTGGGACAGTTTACGAGCAGTACTTC. Protein product: CASSAGTVYEQYF.

The genes are TRBV13 and TRBJ2-2; possibly TRBD1 for D (6 bases). The CDR3 sequence is 17 residues long. Trimming removed 2 bases at V and 2 bases at J, with 15 bases between. The V gene's germline CDR1 is PRHDT and CDR2 FYEKMQ (reference sequence). The CDR3 bases are TGTGCCAGCAGCTTACGGGGACACAGAGCTAACACCGGGGAGCTGTTTTTT. Protein sequence: CASSLRGHRANTGELFF. The whole variable domain, remainder taken from reference TRBV13 and TRBJ2-2, is AAGVIQSPRHLIKEKRETATLKCYPIPRHDTVYWYQQGPGQDPQFLISFYEKMQSDKGSIPDRFSAQQFSDYHSELNMSSLELGDSALYFCASSLRGHRANTGELFFGEGSRLTVL.

This rearrangement joins TRBV13 to TRBJ2-2; TRBD1 matches at 8 bases. The germline gives CDR1 PRHDT, CDR2 FYEKMQ (reference sequence). Losses at the gene ends were 4 bases for V and 6 bases for J; bases not matched to a gene: 7. The CDR3 extends over 15 amino acids. In nucleotides, the CDR3 is TGTGCCAGCAGCTCCTACCAGGGGGCTTCCGGGGAGCTGTTTTTT. This translates into CASSSYQGASGELFF.

The chain carries TRBV7-8 and TRBJ1-5; D unclear. The ends were cut back, 4 bases at V and 11 bases at J, with 15 bases in the middle. The CDR3 extends over 13 amino acids. Germline V gene sequence: CDR1 SGHVS, CDR2 FQNEAQ. The CDR3 nucleotides read TGTGCCAGCAGCTCTGGACTTCCCGGGGCCCAGCATTTT. Translating gives CASSSGLPGAQHF.

The rearrangement links TRBV10-3 to TRBJ2-7; 7 positions match TRBD1. The germline gives CDR1 ENHRY, CDR2 SYGVKD. V shed 6 bases, J shed 1 base, and the junction held 6 bases outside the gene matches. The CDR3 is 14 amino acids. The CDR3 region is CAISQGQSSYEQYF. The CDR3 coding sequence is TGTGCCATCAGCCAGGGACAGTCGTCCTACGAGCAGTACTTC.

V usage is TRBV4-2 and J usage is TRBJ1-4; maybe TRBD1 (6 bases). The CDR3 extends over 15 amino acids. Germline V gene data show CDR1 as LGHNA and CDR2 as YNFKEQ. The ends were cut back, 0 bases at V and 12 bases at J, with 17 bases in the middle. The CDR3 coding sequence is TGTGCCAGCAGCCAAGAATTGGGGGCGTCGGGACAACTGTTTTTT. Amino acids: CASSQELGASGQLFF.

The chain uses TRBV28 and TRBJ2-5, with 14 bases lining up with TRBD2. CDR1 is MDHEN, CDR2 SYDVKM, per germline. V lost 3 bases to trimming and J lost 5 bases; unmatched junction nucleotides: 5. The CDR3 is 16 residues long. The CDR3 here is CASSFPGLAGAETQYF. The CDR3 nucleotides read TGTGCCAGCAGTTTCCCGGGACTAGCGGGGGCGGAGACCCAGTACTTC. Full variable domain (missing parts from reference TRBV28 and TRBJ2-5): DVKVTQSSRYLVKRTGEKVFLECVQDMDHENMFWYRQDPGLGLRLIYFSYDVKMKEKGDIPEGYSVSREKKERFSLILESASTNQTSMYLCASSFPGLAGAETQYFGPGTRLLVL.

As to this clone: This sample includes further DNA sequences coding for the same CDR3. V and J are TRBV5-6 and TRBJ2-7, with D unresolved. The CDR3 totals 12 residues. Trimming took off 0 bases at V and 4 bases at J, with 5 bases between the two ends. CDR1 SGHDT and CDR2 YYEEEE come from the germline V gene. The CDR3 DNA follows: TGTGCCAGCAGCTTGGGGCAATACGAGCAGTACTTC. It encodes CASSLGQYEQYF.

The CDR3 bases are TGTGCCAGCAGCCGCCCCGGAGGGGGCTATATGGCCGGGGAGCTGTTTTTT. It is translated as CASSRPGGGYMAGELFF. V and J are TRBV7-9 and TRBJ2-2, with TRBD1 as a possible D gene (7 bases). Per the germline V gene, CDR1 is SEHNR and CDR2 is FQNEAQ (reference sequence). CDR3 size: 17 residues. V lost 5 bases and J lost 6, with 22 bases in between. The whole variable domain, filled in from reference TRBV7-9 and TRBJ2-2, reads DTGVSQNPRHKITKRGQNVTFRCDPISEHNRLYWYRQTLGQGPEFLTYFQNEAQLEKSRLLSDRFSAERPKGSFSTLEIQRTEQGDSAMYLCASSRPGGGYMAGELFFGEGSRLTVL.

The V call is TRBV6-4, the J call TRBJ2-2; 10 bases match TRBD2. CDR3 length equals 15 residues. Trimming removed 3 bases from V and 4 bases from J; junction bases left unmatched: 2. CDR1 is MRHNA and CDR2 is SNTAGT in the germline V gene. DNA for the CDR3: TGTGCCAGCAGTGAGCTAGCGGGGGTCACCGGGGAGCTGTTTTTT. It is translated as CASSELAGVTGELFF.

The chain uses TRBV7-9 and TRBJ1-5; tentatively, D is TRBD1 (6 bases). CDR3 size: 17 residues. Germline V lookup: CDR1 SEHNR, CDR2 FQNEAQ (reference sequence). V lost 5 bases, J lost 5 bases, and 22 bases lay in between. CDR3 in DNA: TGTGCCAGCAGCCTGGCCCTGACAGGTGGCGAAGATCAGCCCCAGCATTTT. Protein sequence: CASSLALTGGEDQPQHF.